One and the same sample provided the 6 T cell receptor beta chains below, sequenced in a study of cytomegalovirus exposure and HLA in healthy donors. A multiplex PCR was run with 60 Vbeta primers and 13 Jbeta primers. Sequencing used immunoSEQ multiplex PCR; TCRdb keeps in-frame clones, though not all of them. The table has about 200,000 clones, approximately 78% seen once. What was sequenced was PBMCs. These TCRs come from a woman aged 40 to 50 in good health and CMV-seronegative.

The V gene is TRBV4-2, the J gene TRBJ2-2; 10 nucleotides match TRBD2. The ends lost 1 base at V and 6 bases at J; junction bases unmatched: 2. The CDR3 is 15 amino acids. Germline-derived CDR1 and CDR2 are LGHNA and YNFKEQ. The CDR3 coding sequence is TGTGCCAGCAGCCAAGCCAGCGGGAGGGCCGGGGAGCTGTTTTTT. This gives the protein CASSQASGRAGELFF.

The chain recombines TRBV10-2 with TRBJ1-2; D not resolved. The germline V gene encodes CDR1 WSHSY and CDR2 SAAADI. The CDR3 sequence is 11 residues long. Trimming shortened V by 3 bases and J by 8 bases, and 7 bases separated the two germline ends. In DNA form, the CDR3 reads TGCGCCAGCAGTGATGGGCCCGGCTACACCTTC. The encoded protein is CASSDGPGYTF.

This chain uses TRBV18 with TRBJ1-4, with TRBD1 matching 7 bases. CDR3 length equals 15 residues. V was clipped by 3 bases and J by 4 bases; unmatched bases: 5. CDR1 and CDR2 (germline): KGHSH, LQKENI. CDR3 DNA sequence: TGTGCCAGCTCACCTCGACAGGGAGGTAATGAAAAACTGTTTTTT. This gives the protein CASSPRQGGNEKLFF.

This chain connects TRBV28 to TRBJ1-4; TRBD1 might be the D (5 bases). Trimming took 6 bases from V and 8 from J, leaving 13 bases between them. CDR3 length: 13 amino acids. Per germline, CDR1 MDHEN and CDR2 SYDVKM. As DNA, the CDR3 is TGTGCCAGCAGCCGACCACACAGGGAAAAACTGTTTTTT. It codes for CASSRPHREKLFF.

The V and J genes are TRBV2 and TRBJ2-1, with 8 nucleotides matching TRBD2. J gave up 2 bases and V 7 bases, and 4 bases lay outside the gene matches. CDR3 length: 14 residues. Per the germline V gene, CDR1 is SNHLY and CDR2 is FYNNEI. Here the CDR3 DNA reads TGTGCCAGCAAGCGGGAGTGGGCCTACAATGAGCAGTTCTTC. Encoded protein: CASKREWAYNEQFF.

The genes are TRBV7-8 and TRBJ2-1, with TRBD2 identical over 10 bases. J gave up 7 bases and V 0 bases, and 12 bases lay outside the gene matches. This CDR3 region has 18 residues. Germline V gives CDR1 SGHVS, CDR2 FQNEAQ. The CDR3 here is CASSLARVGLAGVNEQFF. As DNA, the CDR3 is TGTGCCAGCAGCTTAGCTAGGGTAGGTCTAGCGGGAGTAAATGAGCAGTTCTTC.